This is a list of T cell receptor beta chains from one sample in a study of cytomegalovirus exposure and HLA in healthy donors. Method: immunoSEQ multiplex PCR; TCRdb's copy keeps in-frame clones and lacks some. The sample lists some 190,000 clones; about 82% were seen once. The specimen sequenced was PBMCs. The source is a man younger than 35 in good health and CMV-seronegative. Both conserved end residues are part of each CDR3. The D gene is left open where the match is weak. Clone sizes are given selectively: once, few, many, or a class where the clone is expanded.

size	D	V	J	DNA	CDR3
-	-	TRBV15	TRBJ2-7	TGTGCCACCAGCAGAGAACAGGAGCAGTACTTC	CATSREQEQYF
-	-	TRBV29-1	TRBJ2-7	TGCAGCGTTGGGAGCAGCGAGCAGTACTTC	CSVGSSEQYF
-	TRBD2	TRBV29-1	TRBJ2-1	TGCAGCGTTGAAGGGGTAACTGGCGGGAGCCACAATGAGCAGTTCTTC	CSVEGVTGGSHNEQFF
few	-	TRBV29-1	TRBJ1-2	TGCAGCGTTGTTTCAGATACCAGCTATGGCTACACCTTC	CSVVSDTSYGYTF
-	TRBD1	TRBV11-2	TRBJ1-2	TGTGCCAGCAGCTTGGGACAGGGACAAGGAGGCTACACCTTC	CASSLGQGQGGYTF
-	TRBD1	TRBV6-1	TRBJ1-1	TGTGCCAGCCCCGATCAGGGGGGAACTGAAGCTTTCTTT	CASPDQGGTEAFF
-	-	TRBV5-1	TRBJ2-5	TGCGCCAGTCAACTTACCGGGTCCGAGACCCAGTACTTC	CASQLTGSETQYF
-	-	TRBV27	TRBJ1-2	TGTGCCAGCAGTCCATTGACTGAGCACCTTAACTATGGCTACACCTTC	CASSPLTEHLNYGYTF
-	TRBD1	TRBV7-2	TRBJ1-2	TGTGCCAGCAGCTTAGGGACAGGGGGTGGTGGCTACACCTTC	CASSLGTGGGGYTF
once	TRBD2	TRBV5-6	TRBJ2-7	TGTGCCAGCACCTGGGGGGGATCCTACGAGCAGTACTTC	CASTWGGSYEQYF
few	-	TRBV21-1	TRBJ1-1	TGTGCCAGCAGCAACCCGAAAGTACAGAACACTGAAGCTTTCTTT	CASSNPKVQNTEAFF
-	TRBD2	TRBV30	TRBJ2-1	TGTGCCTGGAGTTCGGGGGGGGAGCAGTTCTTC	CAWSSGGEQFF
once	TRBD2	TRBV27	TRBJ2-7	TGTGCCAGCAGTGGGCTAGCGGGAGTCGAGCAGTACTTC	CASSGLAGVEQYF
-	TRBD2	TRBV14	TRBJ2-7	TGTGCCAGCAGGGCGGGAGGGAGCTCCTACGAGCAGTACTTC	CASRAGGSSYEQYF
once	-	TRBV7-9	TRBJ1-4	TGTGCCAGCAGTCCAACAGGGCTGGAAGAAAAACTGTTTTTT	CASSPTGLEEKLFF
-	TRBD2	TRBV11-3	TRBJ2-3	TGTGCCAGCAGCTTGTCTAGCGGTACCACAGATACGCAGTATTTT	CASSLSSGTTDTQYF
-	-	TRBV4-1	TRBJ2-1	TGCGCCAGCCCCTCGCTGGGGGGTCCCCTCCAGTTCTTC	CASPSLGGPLQFF
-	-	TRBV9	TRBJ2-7	TGTGCCAGCAGCGTAGGTAGGGGGAGCTCCTACGAGCAGTACTTC	CASSVGRGSSYEQYF
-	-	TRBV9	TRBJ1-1	TGTGCCAGCAGCTCCCCCCCCCGGGACACTGAAGCTTTCTTT	CASSSPPRDTEAFF
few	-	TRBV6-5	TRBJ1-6	TGTGCCAGCAGTTACTCAGTTGGCACAGGAAATTCACCCCTCCACTTT	CASSYSVGTGNSPLHF
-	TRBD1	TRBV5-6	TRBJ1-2	TGTGCCAGCAGCGGGGGACAGGGGGACTTCTATGGCTACACCTTC	CASSGGQGDFYGYTF
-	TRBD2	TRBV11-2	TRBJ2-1	TGTGCCAGCAGGAAGACTAGCGGAGGCCTCTACAATGAGCAGTTCTTC	CASRKTSGGLYNEQFF
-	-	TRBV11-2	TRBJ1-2	TGTGCCAGCAGCTTACTGGCGACAGAGTATGGCTACACCTTC	CASSLLATEYGYTF
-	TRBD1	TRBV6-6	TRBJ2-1	TGTGCCAGCAGTTCGGACAGGGGGCGGCACAATGAGCAGTTCTTC	CASSSDRGRHNEQFF
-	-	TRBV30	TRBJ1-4	TGTGCCTGGGCTGTGCCGGGGGGAATTGAAAAACTGTTTTTT	CAWAVPGGIEKLFF
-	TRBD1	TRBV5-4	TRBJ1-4	TGTGCCAGCAGCTTGGGGTCAGGGGGCGAAAAACTGTTTTTT	CASSLGSGGEKLFF
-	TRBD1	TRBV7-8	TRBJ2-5	TGTGCCAGCAGCTTAGCGGGGACAGGGTTGGGGACCCAGTACTTC	CASSLAGTGLGTQYF
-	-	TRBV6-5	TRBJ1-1	TGTGCCAGCAACGGGCGGGACACTGAAGCTTTCTTT	CASNGRDTEAFF
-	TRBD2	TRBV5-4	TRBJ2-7	TGTGCCAGCGCTAGGGAGGGGAGGGCCTACGAGCAGTACTTC	CASAREGRAYEQYF
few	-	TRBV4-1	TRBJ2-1	TGCGCCAGCAGCCAGCGGAGGGGAGGTGAGCAGTTCTTC	CASSQRRGGEQFF
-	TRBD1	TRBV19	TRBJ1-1	TGTGCCAGTAGTATAGATCGGGACAGGAACACTGAAGCTTTCTTT	CASSIDRDRNTEAFF
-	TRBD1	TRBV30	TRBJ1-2	TGTGCCTGGAGTGCGGGACAGTCCCTTGGCTACACCTTC	CAWSAGQSLGYTF
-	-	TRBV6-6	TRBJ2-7	TGTGCCAGCAGCCCCAGATGGAGGGAGCACGAGCAGTACTTC	CASSPRWREHEQYF
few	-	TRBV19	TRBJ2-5	TGTGCCAGTAGTGTCCGGTCTTCTAGGGGAGAGACCCAGTACTTC	CASSVRSSRGETQYF
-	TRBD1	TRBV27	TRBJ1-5	TGTGCCAGCAGAGGACAGGGCAATCAGCCCCAGCATTTT	CASRGQGNQPQHF
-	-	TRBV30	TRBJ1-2	TGTGCCTGGACCGGGGCTAACTATGGCTACACCTTC	CAWTGANYGYTF
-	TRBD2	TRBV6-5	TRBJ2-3	TGTGCCAGCAGTTACGTGGTAGCGGGGGGGCGGAGTACGCAGTATTTT	CASSYVVAGGRSTQYF
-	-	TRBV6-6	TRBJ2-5	TGTGCCAGCAGCGAGCTCGAGACCCAGTACTTC	CASSELETQYF
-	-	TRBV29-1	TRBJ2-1	TGCAGCGTCCCCGGGGGGCCTGACGGCAATGAGCAGTTCTTC	CSVPGGPDGNEQFF
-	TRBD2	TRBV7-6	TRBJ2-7	TGTGCCAGCAGCCCGCGGGACTACTACGAGCAGTACTTC	CASSPRDYYEQYF
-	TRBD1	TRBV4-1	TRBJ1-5	TGCGCCAGCAGCCAAACGGGGACAGGGGGTCAACAGCCCCAGCATTTT	CASSQTGTGGQQPQHF
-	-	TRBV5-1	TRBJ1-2	TGCGCCAGCAGCTTGGCCTACAGGGACGGCTACACCTTC	CASSLAYRDGYTF
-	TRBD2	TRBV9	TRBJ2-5	TGTGCCAGCAGCGTAGGGACTAGCGGGGTGGAGACCCAGTACTTC	CASSVGTSGVETQYF
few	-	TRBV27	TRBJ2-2	TGTGCCAGCACGGGGCGGAGGGGGGGCACCGGGGAGCTGTTTTTT	CASTGRRGGTGELFF
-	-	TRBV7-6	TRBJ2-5	TGTGCCAGCACCTTAGAAGCGGAGAGCGAGACCCAGTACTTC	CASTLEAESETQYF
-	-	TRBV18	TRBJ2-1	TGTGCCAGCTCACCAGAAGGGGGCTCCTACAATGAGCAGTTCTTC	CASSPEGGSYNEQFF
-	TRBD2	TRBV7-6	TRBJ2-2	TGTGCCAGCGGCCTAGCGGGAGCCGCGAACACCGGGGAGCTGTTTTTT	CASGLAGAANTGELFF
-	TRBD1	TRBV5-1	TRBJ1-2	TGCGCCAGCAGCTCAGAGACAGGGGGCTTGGGTGGCTACACCTTC	CASSSETGGLGGYTF
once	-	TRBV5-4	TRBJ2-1	TGTGCCAGCAGCTCCAGGACAGACAATGAGCAGTTCTTC	CASSSRTDNEQFF
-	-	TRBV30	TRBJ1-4	TGTGCCTGGCTTCCCGGGAATAATGAAAAACTGTTTTTT	CAWLPGNNEKLFF
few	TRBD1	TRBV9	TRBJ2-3	TGTGCCAGCAGCGCGGGGACAGGGCTACAGGTCGATACGCAGTATTTT	CASSAGTGLQVDTQYF
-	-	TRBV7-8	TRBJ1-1	TGTGCCAGCAGCTTACTAGTGGTGGACACTGAAGCTTTCTTT	CASSLLVVDTEAFF
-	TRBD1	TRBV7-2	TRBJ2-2	TGTGCCAGCAGCCTGACAGGGGGCACCGGGGAGCTGTTTTTT	CASSLTGGTGELFF
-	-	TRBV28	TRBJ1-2	TGTGCCAGCAGTTACCCTACAGCGGAGTACGGCTACACCTTC	CASSYPTAEYGYTF
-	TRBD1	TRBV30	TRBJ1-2	TGTGCCTGGAGTGTAGCAGGGGGCTATGGCTACACCTTC	CAWSVAGGYGYTF
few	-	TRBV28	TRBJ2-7	TGTGCCAGCAGTTTAGTAAACGGGGGGCAGTACTTC	CASSLVNGGQYF
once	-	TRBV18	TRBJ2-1	TGTGCCAGCTCACCACCGATTTTCCGGACTGTTTACTACAATGAGCAGTTCTTC	CASSPPIFRTVYYNEQFF
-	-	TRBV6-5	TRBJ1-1	TGTGCCAGCAGCTCCGGGACAGAAGCTTTCTTT	CASSSGTEAFF
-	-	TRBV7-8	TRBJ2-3	TGTGCCAGCAGCTTAGCCGGGGGTGGGGTCTCCTCTAGCACAGATACGCAGTATTTT	CASSLAGGGVSSSTDTQYF